Listed below are T cell receptor beta chains from one sample, sequenced in a study of cytomegalovirus exposure and HLA in healthy donors. Libraries were prepared by immunoSEQ multiplex PCR; TCRdb keeps only in-frame clonotypes and omits some of them. The table records around 150,000 clones, about 64% of them present only once. Sequencing used PBMCs. All receptors come from a man aged 50 to 60 in good health and CMV-seronegative. CDR3s include the opening cysteine and the closing phenylalanine or tryptophan. A D gene is named only where the DNA matches it firmly. Clone size, where shown, is once, few, many, or a class for clones that have expanded.

cdr3_nt: TGTGCCAGCAGTTCCCCCGGGACAGGGAACACTGAAGCTTTCTTT; cdr3_aa: CASSSPGTGNTEAFF; j_call: TRBJ1-1; v_call: TRBV6-6; cdr3_length: 15; d_call: TRBD1; clone_size: few
cdr3_nt: TGCGCCAGCAGAACCAGCGGGGGACTCGCAGATACGCAGTATTTT; cdr3_aa: CASRTSGGLADTQYF; j_call: TRBJ2-3; v_call: TRBV5-1; cdr3_length: 15; d_call: TRBD2; clone_size: -
cdr3_nt: TGTGCCAGTAGTATGCGGTTGATGGATACGCAGTATTTT; cdr3_aa: CASSMRLMDTQYF; j_call: TRBJ2-3; v_call: TRBV19; cdr3_length: 13; d_call: -; clone_size: once
cdr3_nt: TGTGCCAGCAGTTACTCTAGGACAGGGGGCGGCTATGGCTACACCTTC; cdr3_aa: CASSYSRTGGGYGYTF; j_call: TRBJ1-2; v_call: TRBV6-5; cdr3_length: 16; d_call: TRBD1; clone_size: few
cdr3_nt: TGTGCCAGCAGCCTATCCGGGACAGGGGTTGCTGGAAACACCATATATTTT; cdr3_aa: CASSLSGTGVAGNTIYF; j_call: TRBJ1-3; v_call: TRBV5-5; cdr3_length: 17; d_call: TRBD1; clone_size: -
cdr3_nt: TGTGCCAGCTCACGGGCGGGACAGGGAAGAGAGACCCAGTACTTC; cdr3_aa: CASSRAGQGRETQYF; j_call: TRBJ2-5; v_call: TRBV18; cdr3_length: 15; d_call: TRBD1; clone_size: few
cdr3_nt: TGCGCCAGCAGTGACCCAGGGAGGGTCACTGAAGCTTTCTTT; cdr3_aa: CASSDPGRVTEAFF; j_call: TRBJ1-1; v_call: TRBV10-1; cdr3_length: 14; d_call: -; clone_size: once
cdr3_nt: TGTGCCAGCAGCCCAGGGGCACTTGGAAACACCATATATTTT; cdr3_aa: CASSPGALGNTIYF; j_call: TRBJ1-3; v_call: TRBV7-9; cdr3_length: 14; d_call: -; clone_size: -
cdr3_nt: TGTGCCAGCAGTTTGGGCAGGGGATCGGGCGAGCAGTACTTC; cdr3_aa: CASSLGRGSGEQYF; j_call: TRBJ2-7; v_call: TRBV27; cdr3_length: 14; d_call: -; clone_size: -
cdr3_nt: TGTGCCAGCAGCTCGACAGCTAACACTGAAGCTTTCTTT; cdr3_aa: CASSSTANTEAFF; j_call: TRBJ1-1; v_call: TRBV6-4; cdr3_length: 13; d_call: -; clone_size: few
cdr3_nt: TGTGCCAGCAGCTCCGCCCTGGGGCAGGCTTTTGACACCGGGGAGCTGTTTTTT; cdr3_aa: CASSSALGQAFDTGELFF; j_call: TRBJ2-2; v_call: TRBV11-2; cdr3_length: 18; d_call: -; clone_size: -
cdr3_nt: TGTGCCAGCAGCGTCCGGGACAGGGTCCTAGCTAACTATGGCTACACCTTC; cdr3_aa: CASSVRDRVLANYGYTF; j_call: TRBJ1-2; v_call: TRBV9; cdr3_length: 17; d_call: TRBD1; clone_size: few
cdr3_nt: TGCAGCGTTCAAGTGGACAGGTGGGGCGGCTACACCTTC; cdr3_aa: CSVQVDRWGGYTF; j_call: TRBJ1-2; v_call: TRBV29-1; cdr3_length: 13; d_call: TRBD1; clone_size: -
cdr3_nt: TGTGCCAGCAGCGGGGTAGGGGAAAATTTTGAAGCTTTCTTT; cdr3_aa: CASSGVGENFEAFF; j_call: TRBJ1-1; v_call: TRBV7-8; cdr3_length: 14; d_call: -; clone_size: -
cdr3_nt: TGTGCCAGTAGTCTCCGGACAGGTTGGGAGCAGTACTTC; cdr3_aa: CASSLRTGWEQYF; j_call: TRBJ2-7; v_call: TRBV19; cdr3_length: 13; d_call: TRBD1; clone_size: -
cdr3_nt: TGCGCCAGCAGCTTGGGGCTAGTCCAAGAGACCCAGTACTTC; cdr3_aa: CASSLGLVQETQYF; j_call: TRBJ2-5; v_call: TRBV5-1; cdr3_length: 14; d_call: -; clone_size: -
cdr3_nt: TGTGCCAGCAGCTTGGACAGGGGGCGAGGTACTGAAGCTTTCTTT; cdr3_aa: CASSLDRGRGTEAFF; j_call: TRBJ1-1; v_call: TRBV5-4; cdr3_length: 15; d_call: TRBD1; clone_size: -
cdr3_nt: TGCGCCAGCAGCGTCGGGGGGGGCGGGCAAGAGACCCAGTACTTC; cdr3_aa: CASSVGGGGQETQYF; j_call: TRBJ2-5; v_call: TRBV4-3; cdr3_length: 15; d_call: TRBD2; clone_size: -
cdr3_nt: TGTGCCAGCTCTCCGCAGGGAAACACTGAAGCTTTCTTT; cdr3_aa: CASSPQGNTEAFF; j_call: TRBJ1-1; v_call: TRBV18; cdr3_length: 13; d_call: -; clone_size: -
cdr3_nt: TGTGCCAGTAGCCAGGGATTGAACACTGAAGCTTTCTTT; cdr3_aa: CASSQGLNTEAFF; j_call: TRBJ1-1; v_call: TRBV19; cdr3_length: 13; d_call: -; clone_size: -
cdr3_nt: TGTGCCAGCAGCGAAATCCTCACCGGGACAGGGATTGGAGAGACCCAGTACTTC; cdr3_aa: CASSEILTGTGIGETQYF; j_call: TRBJ2-5; v_call: TRBV21-1; cdr3_length: 18; d_call: -; clone_size: -
cdr3_nt: TGTGCCAGCAGCCCATGGACTAGCGGGGAAACCACCGGGGAGCTGTTTTTT; cdr3_aa: CASSPWTSGETTGELFF; j_call: TRBJ2-2; v_call: TRBV7-6; cdr3_length: 17; d_call: TRBD2; clone_size: -
cdr3_nt: TGCGCCAGCAGCTTGGCCGGAGGTTTCAAAGCTTTCTTT; cdr3_aa: CASSLAGGFKAFF; j_call: TRBJ1-1; v_call: TRBV5-1; cdr3_length: 13; d_call: -; clone_size: -
cdr3_nt: TGTGCCAGCAGTGTTCGGTCCACAGATACGCAGTATTTT; cdr3_aa: CASSVRSTDTQYF; j_call: TRBJ2-3; v_call: TRBV6-4; cdr3_length: 13; d_call: -; clone_size: -
cdr3_nt: TGTGCCAGCAGTTACAATTTGGGGGGAAGGAGTGGCTACACCTTC; cdr3_aa: CASSYNLGGRSGYTF; j_call: TRBJ1-2; v_call: TRBV6-7; cdr3_length: 15; d_call: -; clone_size: once
cdr3_nt: TGTGCCAGCAGGCGACAGGAGAATTCACCCCTCCACTTT; cdr3_aa: CASRRQENSPLHF; j_call: TRBJ1-6; v_call: TRBV6-5; cdr3_length: 13; d_call: -; clone_size: -
cdr3_nt: TGTGCCAGCAGTGATCTCGGGTCGGGTCGGGATGAGCAGTTCTTC; cdr3_aa: CASSDLGSGRDEQFF; j_call: TRBJ2-1; v_call: TRBV6-4; cdr3_length: 15; d_call: -; clone_size: few
cdr3_nt: TGCGCCAGCAGCTTGGAATTTGGCTCTGAAGCTTTCTTT; cdr3_aa: CASSLEFGSEAFF; j_call: TRBJ1-1; v_call: TRBV5-1; cdr3_length: 13; d_call: -; clone_size: -
cdr3_nt: TGTGCCAGCAGTTACTCTGACAGGGCGGCCCCCTACGAGCAGTACTTC; cdr3_aa: CASSYSDRAAPYEQYF; j_call: TRBJ2-7; v_call: TRBV6-5; cdr3_length: 16; d_call: TRBD1; clone_size: once
cdr3_nt: TGTGCCAGCAGCGTCGGGAGAAGGGGAGATGGCTACACCTTC; cdr3_aa: CASSVGRRGDGYTF; j_call: TRBJ1-2; v_call: TRBV6-1; cdr3_length: 14; d_call: -; clone_size: -